The next 2 T cell receptor beta chains were all read from a single sample in a study of cytomegalovirus exposure and HLA in healthy donors (dated by TCRdb to about 2017). The library came from the immunoSEQ multiplex PCR assay. A mixture of 60 forward primers for TCR Vbeta segments and 13 reverse primers for TCR Jbeta segments was used in the multiplex PCR. Imported from immuneACCESS, the table was reduced by TCRdb to in-frame sequences with V and J called. These copies leave out some clones; in studies compared against another copy, an unresolved V gene accounts for under half, and the cause of the remainder is not known. The sample profile shows approximately 110,000 clones; 75% to 85% of them were found once. The ten largest clones represent 6% to 7.5% of the sample. The specimen was PBMCs. All receptors derive from a man between 18 and 29 years old in good health and CMV-seronegative.

This clone has just a few counts. The V and J genes are TRBV14 and TRBJ2-7, with 8 bases that match TRBD2. Per germline, CDR1 SGHDN and CDR2 FVKESK. Trimming removed 2 bases from V and 3 bases from J; junction bases left unmatched: 9. The CDR3 has 16 residues. This chain's CDR3 is CASSQRVAGRIYEQYF. In DNA, the CDR3 is TGTGCCAGCAGCCAACGGGTAGCGGGACGGATCTACGAGCAGTACTTC.

Only one count was recorded for this clone. The chain recombines TRBV19 with TRBJ1-1; TRBD1 might be the D (5 bases). This CDR3 is built from 14 residues. CDR1 LNHDA and CDR2 SQIVND come from the germline V gene (reference sequence). V was cut by 5 bases and J by 1 base, with 11 bases left in between. Here the CDR3 reads CASSLTGQNTEAFF. The DNA for the CDR3 is TGTGCCAGTAGTTTAACCGGACAGAACACTGAAGCTTTCTTT.